This T cell receptor beta chain appears in the sequencing data of a study of T cell clones after liver transplantation. Method: immunoSEQ multiplex PCR; TCRdb's copy keeps in-frame clones and lacks some. The sample includes about 120,000 clones, roughly nine tenths of them seen just once. In germline, CDR1 is LNHDA, CDR2 SQIVND (reference sequence). Trimming took off 4 bases at V and 4 bases at J, with 13 bases between the two ends. This CDR3 comprises 14 residues. This receptor was obtained from a human patient who received a liver transplant. Some T cells may have come from the graft donor. Sequences were derived from CD4+ T cells from blood, sampled 12 months after liver transplant. This chain connects TRBV19 to TRBJ1-2; D is uncertain. The CDR3 spells CASSNWTLGYGYTF. Here the CDR3 DNA reads TGTGCCAGTAGTAACTGGACTTTGGGCTATGGCTACACCTTC.